Only a few counts were recorded for the clone carrying this T cell receptor beta chain. The antigen remains undetermined. The germline V gene encodes CDR1 SGDLS and CDR2 YYNGEE. CDR3 length equals 15 residues. V was pared by 3 bases and J by 8 bases, with 9 bases of the junction left unmatched. This sample was included in a study of blood T cells in healthy people across ages. Each sample gave at least 6.5 million isolated PBMCs. Study-level points and caveats: Expanded clonotype changes were possibly confounded by unknown donor CMV status.

Combining a sample-barcoded 5' primer with a J-beta primer mix, a second PCR ran for roughly 7 to 11 cycles. Per-sample output comprised a minimum of 2.5 million paired-end reads containing CDR3. TCRdb reprocessed the 5' RACE reads via MiXCR and lists one record per CDR3 protein. The sample carries approximately 770,000 distinct CDR3 sequences, nearly 60% recorded once. The chain combines TRBV9 with TRBJ2-1; 9 bases fit TRBD2. Sequencing input: blood. The receptor was isolated from a man in his thirties or forties in good health. CDR3 sequence reads: CASSAYSGSVHEQFF. The DNA of the CDR3 is TGTGCCAGCAGCGCGTATAGCGGGAGTGTACATGAGCAGTTCTTC.